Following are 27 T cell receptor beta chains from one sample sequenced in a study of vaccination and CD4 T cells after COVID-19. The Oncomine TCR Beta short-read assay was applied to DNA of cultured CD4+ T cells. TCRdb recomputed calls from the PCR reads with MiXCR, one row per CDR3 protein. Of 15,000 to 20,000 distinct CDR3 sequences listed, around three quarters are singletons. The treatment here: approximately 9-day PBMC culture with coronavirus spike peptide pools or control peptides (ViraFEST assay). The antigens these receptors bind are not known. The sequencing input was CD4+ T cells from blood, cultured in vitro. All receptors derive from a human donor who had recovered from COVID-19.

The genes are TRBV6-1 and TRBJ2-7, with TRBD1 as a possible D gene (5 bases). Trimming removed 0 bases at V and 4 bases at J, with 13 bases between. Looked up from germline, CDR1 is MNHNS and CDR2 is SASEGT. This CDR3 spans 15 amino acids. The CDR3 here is CASSEAQGAIYEQYF. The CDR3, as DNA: TGTGCCAGCAGTGAAGCTCAAGGGGCTATTTACGAGCAGTACTTC.

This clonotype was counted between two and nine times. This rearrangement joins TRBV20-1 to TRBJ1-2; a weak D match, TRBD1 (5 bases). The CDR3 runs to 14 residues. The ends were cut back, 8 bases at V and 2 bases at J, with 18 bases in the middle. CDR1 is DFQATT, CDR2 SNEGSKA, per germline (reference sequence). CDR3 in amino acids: CSNTPAGRNYGYTF. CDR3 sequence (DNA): TGCAGTAATACCCCGGCAGGGCGAAACTATGGCTACACCTTC.

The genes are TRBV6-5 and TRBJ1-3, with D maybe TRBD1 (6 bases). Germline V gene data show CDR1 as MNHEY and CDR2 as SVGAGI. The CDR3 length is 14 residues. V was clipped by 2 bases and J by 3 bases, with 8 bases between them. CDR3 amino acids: CASSYRQVGNTIYF. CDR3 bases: TGTGCCAGCAGTTACAGACAGGTTGGAAACACCATATATTTT.

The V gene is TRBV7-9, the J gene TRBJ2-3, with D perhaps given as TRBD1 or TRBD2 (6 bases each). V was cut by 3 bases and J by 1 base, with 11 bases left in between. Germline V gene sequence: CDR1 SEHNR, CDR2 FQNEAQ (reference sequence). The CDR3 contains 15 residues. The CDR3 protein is CASSLYRGRTDTQYF. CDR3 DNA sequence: TGTGCCAGCAGCTTGTATCGGGGGCGCACAGATACGCAGTATTTT.

The CDR3 sequence: CASSRKLDVSYEQYF. The DNA of the CDR3 is TGTGCCAGTAGTAGGAAATTGGACGTTTCCTACGAGCAGTACTTC. This rearrangement joins TRBV19 to TRBJ2-7; unclear D gene. CDR1 is LNHDA, CDR2 SQIVND, per germline (reference sequence). V shed 4 bases and J shed 1 base, with 14 bases lying between them. The CDR3 length is 15 residues.

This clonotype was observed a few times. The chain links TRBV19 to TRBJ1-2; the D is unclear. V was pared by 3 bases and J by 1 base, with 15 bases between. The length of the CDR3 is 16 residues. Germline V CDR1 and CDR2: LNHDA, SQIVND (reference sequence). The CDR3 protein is CASSMEFGAVNYGYTF. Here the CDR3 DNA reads TGTGCCAGTAGTATGGAGTTCGGAGCAGTTAACTATGGCTACACCTTC.

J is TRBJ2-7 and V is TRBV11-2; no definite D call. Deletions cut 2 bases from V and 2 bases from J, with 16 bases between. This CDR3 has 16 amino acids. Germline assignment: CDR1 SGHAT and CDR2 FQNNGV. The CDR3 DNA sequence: TGTGCCAGCAGCTTATTGGTAGGGCGAACTGCCTACGAGCAGTACTTC. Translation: CASSLLVGRTAYEQYF.

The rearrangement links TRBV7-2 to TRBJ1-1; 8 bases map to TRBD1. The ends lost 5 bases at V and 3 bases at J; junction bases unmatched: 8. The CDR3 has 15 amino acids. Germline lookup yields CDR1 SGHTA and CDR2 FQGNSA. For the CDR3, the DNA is TGTGCCAGCAGCCCAGACAGGGGCCCGGACACTGAAGCTTTCTTT. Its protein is CASSPDRGPDTEAFF.

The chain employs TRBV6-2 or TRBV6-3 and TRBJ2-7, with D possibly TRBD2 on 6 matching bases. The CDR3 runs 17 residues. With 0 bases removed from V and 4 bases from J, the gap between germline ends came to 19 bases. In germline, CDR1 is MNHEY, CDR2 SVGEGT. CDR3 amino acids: CASSYSATKTRRYEQYF. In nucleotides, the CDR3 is TGTGCCAGCAGTTACTCGGCGACCAAGACTAGGCGGTACGAGCAGTACTTC.

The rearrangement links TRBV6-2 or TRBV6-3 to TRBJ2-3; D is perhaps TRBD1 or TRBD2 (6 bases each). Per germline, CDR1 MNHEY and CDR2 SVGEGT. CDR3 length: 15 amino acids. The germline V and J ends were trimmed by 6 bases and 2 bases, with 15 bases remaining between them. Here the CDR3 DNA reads TGTGCCAGCAGCCCGGGGGCCTCTCACACAGATACGCAGTATTTT. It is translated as CASSPGASHTDTQYF.

The CDR3 spells CASSYEAVSPLHF. The DNA of the CDR3 is TGTGCCAGCAGTTATGAGGCAGTCTCACCCCTCCACTTT. V usage is TRBV6-5 and J usage is TRBJ1-6, with D unclear. CDR1 MNHEY and CDR2 SVGAGI come from the germline V gene. The V end was cut by 3 bases, the J end by 10 bases, with 10 bases between. The CDR3 loop spans 13 amino acids.

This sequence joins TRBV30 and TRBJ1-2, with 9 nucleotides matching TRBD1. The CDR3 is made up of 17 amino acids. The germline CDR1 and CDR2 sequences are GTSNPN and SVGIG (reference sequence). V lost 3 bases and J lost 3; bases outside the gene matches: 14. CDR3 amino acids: CAWRTRDREGDHYGYTF. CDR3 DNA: TGTGCCTGGAGAACTCGGGACAGGGAGGGGGACCACTATGGCTACACCTTC.

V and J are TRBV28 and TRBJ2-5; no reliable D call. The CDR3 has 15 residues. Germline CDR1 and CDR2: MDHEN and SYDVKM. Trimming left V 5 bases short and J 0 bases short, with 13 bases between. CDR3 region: CASSIESPNQETQYF. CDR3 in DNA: TGTGCCAGCAGTATAGAGTCACCCAACCAAGAGACCCAGTACTTC. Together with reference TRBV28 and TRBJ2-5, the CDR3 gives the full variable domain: DVKVTQSSRYLVKRTGEKVFLECVQDMDHENMFWYRQDPGLGLRLIYFSYDVKMKEKGDIPEGYSVSREKKERFSLILESASTNQTSMYLCASSIESPNQETQYFGPGTRLLVL.

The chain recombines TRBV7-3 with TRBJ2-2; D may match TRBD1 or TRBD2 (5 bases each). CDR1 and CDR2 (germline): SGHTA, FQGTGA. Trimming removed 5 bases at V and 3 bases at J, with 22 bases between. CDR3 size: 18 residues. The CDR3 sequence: CASSQPPWGNHHTGELFF. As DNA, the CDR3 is TGTGCCAGCAGCCAACCACCGTGGGGGAATCATCACACCGGGGAGCTGTTTTTT.

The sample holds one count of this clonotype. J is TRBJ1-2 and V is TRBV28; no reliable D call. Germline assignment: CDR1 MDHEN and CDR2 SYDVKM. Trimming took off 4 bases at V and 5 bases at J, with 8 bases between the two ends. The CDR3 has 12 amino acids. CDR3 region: CASSYPGYGYTF. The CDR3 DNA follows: TGTGCCAGCAGTTACCCCGGTTATGGCTACACCTTC.

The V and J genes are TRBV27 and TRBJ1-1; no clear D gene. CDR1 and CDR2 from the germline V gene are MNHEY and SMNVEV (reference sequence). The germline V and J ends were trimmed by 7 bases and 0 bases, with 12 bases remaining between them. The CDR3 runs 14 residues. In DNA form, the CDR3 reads TGTGCCAGCAAGGTACCGGGTATGAACACTGAAGCTTTCTTT. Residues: CASKVPGMNTEAFF.

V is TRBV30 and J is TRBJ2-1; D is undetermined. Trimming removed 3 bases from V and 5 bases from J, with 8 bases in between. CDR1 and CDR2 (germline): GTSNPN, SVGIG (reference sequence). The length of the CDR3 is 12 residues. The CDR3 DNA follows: TGTGCCTGGAGCGCCCCCCACAATGAGCAGTTCTTC. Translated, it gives CAWSAPHNEQFF.

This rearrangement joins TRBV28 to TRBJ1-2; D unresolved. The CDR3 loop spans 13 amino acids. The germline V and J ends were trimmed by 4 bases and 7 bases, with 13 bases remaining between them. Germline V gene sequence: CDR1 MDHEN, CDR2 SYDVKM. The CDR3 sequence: CASSSDVSSGYTF. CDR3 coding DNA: TGTGCCAGCAGTTCAGACGTCTCCAGTGGCTACACCTTC.

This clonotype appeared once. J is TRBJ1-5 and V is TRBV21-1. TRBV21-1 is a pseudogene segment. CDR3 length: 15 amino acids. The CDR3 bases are TGTGCCAGCAGCAAAGGGAGAAATAGCAATCAGCCCCAGCATTTT. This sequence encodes CASSKGRNSNQPQHF.

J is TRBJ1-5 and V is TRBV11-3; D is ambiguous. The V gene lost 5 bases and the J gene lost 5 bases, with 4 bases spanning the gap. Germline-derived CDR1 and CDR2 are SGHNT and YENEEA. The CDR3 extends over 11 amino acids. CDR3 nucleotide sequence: TGTGCCAGCAGCAATGATCAGCCCCAGCATTTT. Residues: CASSNDQPQHF.

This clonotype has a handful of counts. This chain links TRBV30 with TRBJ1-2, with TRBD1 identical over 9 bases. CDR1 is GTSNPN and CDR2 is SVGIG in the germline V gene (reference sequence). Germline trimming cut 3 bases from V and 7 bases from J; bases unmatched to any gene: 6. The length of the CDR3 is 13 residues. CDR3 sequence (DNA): TGTGCCTGGAGGGACAGGGGCAAAGGTGGCTACACCTTC. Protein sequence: CAWRDRGKGGYTF.

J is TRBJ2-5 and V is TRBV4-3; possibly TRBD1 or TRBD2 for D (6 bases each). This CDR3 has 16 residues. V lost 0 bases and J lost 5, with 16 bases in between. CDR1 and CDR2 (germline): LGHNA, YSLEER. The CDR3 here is CASSQESTGTWETQYF. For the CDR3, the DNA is TGCGCCAGCAGCCAAGAGTCAACAGGGACTTGGGAGACCCAGTACTTC.

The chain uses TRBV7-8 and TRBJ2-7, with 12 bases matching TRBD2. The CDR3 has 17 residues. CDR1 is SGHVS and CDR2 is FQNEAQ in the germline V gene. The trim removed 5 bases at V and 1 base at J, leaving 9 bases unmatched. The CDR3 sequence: CASSLQRTSGTSYEQYF. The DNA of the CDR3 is TGTGCCAGCAGCCTTCAAAGGACTAGCGGGACTTCCTACGAGCAGTACTTC. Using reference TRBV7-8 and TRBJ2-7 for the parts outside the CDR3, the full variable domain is GAGVSQSPRYKVAKRGQDVALRCDPISGHVSLFWYQQALGQGPEFLTYFQNEAQLDKSGLPSDRFFAERPEGSVSTLKIQRTQQEDSAVYLCASSLQRTSGTSYEQYFGPGTRLTVT.

CDR3 residues: CASSRDRRNSPLHF. The CDR3 coding sequence is TGTGCCAGCAGCCGGGACCGTCGTAATTCACCCCTCCACTTT. The chain employs TRBV16 and TRBJ1-6; tentative D call: TRBD1 (5 bases). Trimming took 4 bases from V and 6 from J, leaving 10 bases between them. The CDR3 consists of 14 residues. Germline V lookup: CDR1 KGHSY, CDR2 FQNENV.

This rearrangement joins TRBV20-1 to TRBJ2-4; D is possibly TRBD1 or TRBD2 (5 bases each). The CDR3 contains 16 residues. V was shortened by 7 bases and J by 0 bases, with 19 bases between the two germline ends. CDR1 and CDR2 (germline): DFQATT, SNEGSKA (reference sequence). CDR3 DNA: TGCAGTGTAGGGAAGGGACGATCTCTAGCCAAAAACATTCAGTACTTC. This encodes CSVGKGRSLAKNIQYF.

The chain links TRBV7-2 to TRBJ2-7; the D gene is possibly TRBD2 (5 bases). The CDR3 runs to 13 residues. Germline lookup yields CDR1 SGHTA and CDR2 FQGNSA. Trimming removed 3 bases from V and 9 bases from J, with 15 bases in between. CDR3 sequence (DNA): TGTGCCAGCAGCTTTCGCAGGACTGGCGGGCAGTACTTC. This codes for CASSFRRTGGQYF. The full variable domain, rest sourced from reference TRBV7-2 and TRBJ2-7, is GAGVSQSPSNKVTEKGKDVELRCDPISGHTALYWYRQSLGQGLEFLIYFQGNSAPDKSGLPSDRFSAERTGGSVSTLTIQRTQQEDSAVYLCASSFRRTGGQYFGPGTRLTVT.

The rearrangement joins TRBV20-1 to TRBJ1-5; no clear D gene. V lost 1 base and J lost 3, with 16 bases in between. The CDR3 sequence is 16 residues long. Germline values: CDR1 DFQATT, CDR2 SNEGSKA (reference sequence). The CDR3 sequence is CSARAPSRLNNQPQHF. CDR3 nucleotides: TGCAGTGCTAGAGCTCCCAGCAGGCTAAACAATCAGCCCCAGCATTTT.